This is a list of T cell receptor beta chains from one sample in a study of a mutant IDH1 vaccine in newly diagnosed glioma. These receptors have no known antigen. The table came from immunoSEQ multiplex PCR; TCRdb's copy has only in-frame clones and leaves some out. Here the sample spans 40,000 to 50,000 clones, 80% to 90% being singletons. Source: PBMCs, taken from a glioma patient whose treatment included an IDH1 peptide vaccine. The origin of the receptors is a middle-aged man with glioma. Both conserved end residues are part of each CDR3. The D gene is left open where the match is weak. Rows may omit the clone size; those that give it use once, few, many or a size class.

CDR3 protein | CDR3 DNA | J gene | clone size | V gene | D gene
CASSIPSGETEAFF | TGTGCCAGTAGTATACCATCTGGGGAGACTGAAGCTTTCTTT | TRBJ1-1 | . | TRBV19 | .
CASSAPSKPEQYF | TGTGCCAGCAGTGCCCCCTCCAAACCCGAGCAGTACTTC | TRBJ2-7 | . | TRBV2 | .
CASSPGDRRLVEQYF | TGCGCCAGCAGCCCCGGGGACAGGCGGCTCGTCGAGCAGTACTTC | TRBJ2-7 | . | TRBV4-1 | TRBD1
CASIRRYRGTGEQYF | TGTGCCAGCATTCGGCGGTACAGGGGGACGGGAGAGCAGTACTTC | TRBJ2-7 | . | TRBV27 | TRBD1
CACRYSNQPQHF | TGTGCCTGCCGCTATAGCAATCAGCCCCAGCATTTT | TRBJ1-5 | few | TRBV30 | .
CASSLNPGETQYF | TGTGCCAGCAGCTTGAACCCCGGGGAGACCCAGTACTTC | TRBJ2-5 | . | TRBV5-6 | .
CASSPSNYEQYF | TGTGCCAGCAGCCCGTCCAACTACGAGCAGTACTTC | TRBJ2-7 | . | TRBV7-2 | .
CASNPGLAVTDTQYF | TGTGCCAGCAACCCGGGTCTCGCGGTCACAGATACGCAGTATTTT | TRBJ2-3 | . | TRBV27 | .
CASKGGTDTQYF | TGTGCCAGCAAGGGCGGCACAGATACGCAGTATTTT | TRBJ2-3 | once | TRBV6-6 | .
CASSVDGYEQYF | TGCGCCAGCAGCGTCGACGGATACGAGCAGTACTTC | TRBJ2-7 | . | TRBV5-1 | .
CAWIDQEPSGNTIYF | TGTGCCTGGATCGACCAGGAGCCCTCTGGAAACACCATATATTTT | TRBJ1-3 | . | TRBV30 | .
CSVTTTDNYGYTF | TGCAGCGTCACAACGACCGATAACTATGGCTACACCTTC | TRBJ1-2 | . | TRBV29-1 | .
CASSIDRTAGANEQFF | TGCGCCAGCAGCATCGATCGGACTGCCGGGGCCAATGAGCAGTTCTTC | TRBJ2-1 | . | TRBV5-1 | .
CASPERGAKNIQYF | TGTGCCAGCCCCGAGAGGGGCGCCAAAAACATTCAGTACTTC | TRBJ2-4 | . | TRBV21-1 | .
CASSLATRRMNTEAFF | TGTGCCAGCAGTTTGGCGACTAGACGGATGAACACTGAAGCTTTCTTT | TRBJ1-1 | . | TRBV28 | .
CASSYRGEGTEAFF | TGTGCCAGCAGTTACAGGGGCGAGGGCACTGAAGCTTTCTTT | TRBJ1-1 | . | TRBV6-5 | .
CASSDRGRTGNTIYF | TGTGCCAGCAGCGACAGGGGGCGTACTGGAAACACCATATATTTT | TRBJ1-3 | . | TRBV2 | TRBD1
CASRFSGGRGWETQYF | TGCGCCAGCAGATTCAGCGGAGGAAGGGGTTGGGAGACCCAGTACTTC | TRBJ2-5 | . | TRBV5-1 | .
CASSKRLSGVRSGANVLTF | TGTGCCAGCAGCAAACGTTTGTCAGGGGTACGCTCTGGGGCCAACGTCCTGACTTTC | TRBJ2-6 | . | TRBV7-6 | .
CASSLRLAGGSYNEQFF | TGTGCCAGCAGCCTTCGACTAGCGGGAGGCTCCTACAATGAGCAGTTCTTC | TRBJ2-1 | once | TRBV13 | TRBD2
CASSPLADTQYF | TGTGCCAGCAGCCCCCTGGCAGATACGCAGTATTTT | TRBJ2-3 | once | TRBV7-2 | .
CASSVATPGQAYEQYF | TGCGCCAGCAGCGTAGCTACCCCCGGGCAAGCCTACGAGCAGTACTTC | TRBJ2-7 | . | TRBV5-1 | .
CASSVAGRTVEAFF | TGTGCCAGCAGCGTAGCTGGACGGACAGTTGAAGCTTTCTTT | TRBJ1-1 | . | TRBV9 | .
CASSISLNEKLFF | TGTGCCAGTAGTATCAGTCTAAATGAAAAACTGTTTTTT | TRBJ1-4 | . | TRBV19 | .
CASSFGTSGSDEQYF | TGCGCCAGCAGCTTCGGGACTAGCGGGAGTGACGAGCAGTACTTC | TRBJ2-7 | . | TRBV5-1 | TRBD2
CASSDRPGRYGYTF | TGTGCCAGCAGTGATAGGCCGGGCCGGTATGGCTACACCTTC | TRBJ1-2 | few | TRBV2 | .
CASSLVNYGYTF | TGCGCCAGCAGCTTGGTAAACTATGGCTACACCTTC | TRBJ1-2 | . | TRBV5-1 | .
CASSLQTGVNEQYF | TGTGCCAGCAGCCTACAGACAGGGGTCAACGAGCAGTACTTC | TRBJ2-7 | few | TRBV11-2 | TRBD1
CASSRDPLATYEQYF | TGTGCCAGTAGCAGAGATCCACTCGCAACCTACGAGCAGTACTTC | TRBJ2-7 | . | TRBV19 | .
CASSETRLIKTQYF | TGTGCCAGCAGTGAAACCCGGCTTATCAAGACCCAGTACTTC | TRBJ2-5 | . | TRBV2 | .
CASRDREADTQYF | TGTGCCAGCAGGGACAGGGAGGCAGATACGCAGTATTTT | TRBJ2-3 | . | TRBV27 | TRBD1
CASSESAFGNQPQHF | TGTGCCAGCAGTGAATCGGCTTTTGGGAATCAGCCCCAGCATTTT | TRBJ1-5 | . | TRBV25-1 | .
CASSLTTTESQYF | TGTGCCAGCAGCTTAACTACTACGGAGTCGCAGTATTTT | TRBJ2-3 | . | TRBV7-3 | .
CASSPELEQYF | TGTGCCAGCAGCCCTGAGCTCGAGCAGTACTTC | TRBJ2-7 | . | TRBV5-5 | .
CASSRTGEMTEAFF | TGTGCCAGCTCACGGACAGGGGAGATGACTGAAGCTTTCTTT | TRBJ1-1 | . | TRBV18 | TRBD1
CASSRGQGKNIQYF | TGCGCCAGCAGCCGAGGACAGGGGAAAAACATTCAGTACTTC | TRBJ2-4 | . | TRBV4-3 | TRBD1
CSVELGEQYF | TGCAGCGTTGAATTAGGGGAGCAGTACTTC | TRBJ2-7 | once | TRBV29-1 | .
CASSERGSANTEAFF | TGTGCCAGCAGTGAGAGGGGGTCGGCGAACACTGAAGCTTTCTTT | TRBJ1-1 | once | TRBV6-1 | .
CASSRRGDVRGGKLFF | TGTGCCAGCAGTCGAAGAGGGGACGTCAGGGGGGGAAAACTGTTTTTT | TRBJ1-4 | . | TRBV7-9 | TRBD1
CASSLDSSSIQYF | TGTGCCAGCAGCTTAGATTCGAGTAGCATTCAGTACTTC | TRBJ2-4 | . | TRBV7-2 | .
CASSRDAGELFF | TGTGCCAGTTCCCGGGACGCCGGGGAGCTGTTTTTT | TRBJ2-2 | . | TRBV19 | .
CASSRRGTNEKLFF | TGCGCCAGCAGCCGACGGGGGACTAATGAAAAACTGTTTTTT | TRBJ1-4 | . | TRBV4-1 | .
CASSPQRANQPQHF | TGTGCCAGCTCACCACAAAGGGCTAATCAGCCCCAGCATTTT | TRBJ1-5 | . | TRBV18 | .
CASSLMVRYEQYF | TGTGCCAGCAGCCTAATGGTACGCTACGAGCAGTACTTC | TRBJ2-7 | . | TRBV11-2 | .
CSAPGRGTQYF | TGCAGTGCGCCCGGACGTGGGACGCAGTATTTT | TRBJ2-3 | . | TRBV20-1 | .
CASSTRQGGGVSTGELFF | TGTGCCAGTAGTACTCGACAGGGAGGCGGGGTTTCCACCGGGGAGCTGTTTTTT | TRBJ2-2 | once | TRBV19 | .
CASTLGLAGAKEQFF | TGTGCCAGCACCCTCGGACTAGCGGGAGCTAAGGAGCAGTTCTTC | TRBJ2-1 | . | TRBV7-9 | TRBD2
CASSPTGSTEAFF | TGTGCCAGCTCACCAACAGGTTCAACTGAAGCTTTCTTT | TRBJ1-1 | . | TRBV18 | .
CSVVQGFSQKYF | TGCAGCGTTGTTCAGGGTTTTAGCCAAAAGTACTTC | TRBJ2-5 | . | TRBV29-1 | .
CASSQVYGAGYEQYF | TGCGCCAGCAGCCAAGTTTATGGGGCGGGATACGAGCAGTACTTC | TRBJ2-7 | few | TRBV4-3 | .
CASSAGRGELFF | TGTGCCAGCAGCGCCGGGCGGGGGGAGCTGTTTTTT | TRBJ2-2 | few | TRBV7-6 | .
CASSLETPGGPSTGELFF | TGCGCCAGCAGCTTGGAGACTCCAGGGGGTCCTAGCACCGGGGAGCTGTTTTTT | TRBJ2-2 | . | TRBV5-1 | TRBD1
CASSQAGGYGYTF | TGCGCCAGCAGCCAAGCCGGGGGGTATGGCTACACCTTC | TRBJ1-2 | . | TRBV4-1 | .
CASSYGRNYEQYF | TGTGCCAGCAGCTACGGACGGAACTACGAGCAGTACTTC | TRBJ2-7 | . | TRBV5-4 | .
CSALGGRFF | TGCAGTGCCTTAGGTGGGCGGTTCTTC | TRBJ2-1 | . | TRBV20-1 | .